This T cell receptor (beta chain) was identified in a study of blood T cells in healthy people across ages. Every donor gave 7.5 to 10 milliliters of peripheral blood. This clonotype was observed a few times. Its antigen remains unknown. Findings and caveats of the study: The unsorted PBMCs prevented any conclusive comparison of naive versus antigen-experienced cells. The recorded TCR beta diversity per million T cells decreased in a roughly linear manner with age.

Through a sample-barcoded 5' primer and a J-beta primer mix, a second PCR was run for roughly 6 to 12 cycles. Each cDNA was tagged by a template-switch adaptor containing 12 random nucleotides. TCRdb re-derived calls from the 5' RACE reads in MiXCR, one entry per CDR3 protein. The sample includes 600,000 to 800,000 distinct CDR3 sequences, approximately 21% of them seen just once. This receptor was obtained from a man in his 70s in good health. The sample was blood.

The chain's CDR3 is CASSTRDSLTGELFF. For the CDR3, the DNA is TGTGCCAGCAGCACCCGGGACAGTCTCACCGGGGAGCTGTTTTTT. V usage is TRBV13 and J usage is TRBJ2-2; 7 bases are shared with TRBD1. With 5 bases clipped from V and 4 bases from J, the junction kept 7 bases outside the gene matches. The CDR3 length is 15 residues. Germline V lookup: CDR1 PRHDT, CDR2 FYEKMQ (reference sequence).